What follows are 26 T cell receptor beta chains derived from one specimen sequenced in a study of shared clonotypes between healthy human individuals. Assay used: immunoSEQ multiplex PCR; TCRdb lists only in-frame clones, some missing. The sample has around 95,000 clones, roughly two thirds seen once. Sequencing used memory CD8+ T cells sorted from blood. The subset here: CD45RO+ cells pooled with CCR7-negative TemRA cells. The receptor source for this set is a man in his thirties or forties in good health.

This clone was picked up a small number of times. The chain couples TRBV4-2 to TRBJ2-6; D possibly corresponds to TRBD2 (5 bases). This CDR3 is 16 amino acids long. V lost 3 bases to trimming and J lost 0 bases, with 9 bases between them. Germline CDR1 is LGHNA and CDR2 is YNFKEQ. CDR3 nucleotide sequence: TGTGCCAGCAGCCAGATTGCGGGCTCTGGGGCCAACGTCCTGACTTTC. Translation: CASSQIAGSGANVLTF.

This chain links TRBV25-1 with TRBJ2-2, with TRBD1 matching 8 bases. J gave up 6 bases and V 5 bases, and 17 bases lay outside the gene matches. Germline V gene sequence: CDR1 MGHDK, CDR2 SYGVNS. This CDR3 comprises 18 residues. The CDR3 nucleotides read TGTGCCAGCAGTACTCAATCGAGGACCGGACAGGGAGCCGGGGAGCTGTTTTTT. It translates to CASSTQSRTGQGAGELFF.

Only a few counts were recorded for this clone. This chain links TRBV19 with TRBJ2-1; 9 bases match TRBD2. Trimming cost V 6 bases and J 10 bases; bases outside gene matches: 7. Looked up from germline, CDR1 is LNHDA and CDR2 is SQIVND (reference sequence). CDR3 length: 13 amino acids. CDR3 sequence reads: CASSGLAGWEQFF. As DNA, the CDR3 is TGTGCCAGTAGCGGTCTAGCGGGGTGGGAGCAGTTCTTC.

The chain recombines TRBV25-1 with TRBJ2-3; a weak D match, TRBD1 (5 bases). Looked up from germline, CDR1 is MGHDK and CDR2 is SYGVNS. The CDR3 sequence is 15 residues long. V was shortened by 4 bases and J by 4 bases, with 15 bases between the two germline ends. This chain's CDR3 is CASSVAAGKSDTQYF. The CDR3 nucleotides are TGTGCCAGCAGTGTGGCCGCAGGGAAGTCAGATACGCAGTATTTT.

This chain joins TRBV28 and TRBJ2-3, with unresolved D. Germline V gene sequence: CDR1 MDHEN, CDR2 SYDVKM. V dropped 6 bases and J dropped 6 bases, with 16 bases sitting between them. The CDR3 covers 14 residues. CDR3 residues: CASRTADGWDTQYF. Here the CDR3 DNA reads TGTGCCAGCAGGACCGCGGACGGTTGGGATACGCAGTATTTT. The full variable domain, with the rest looked up from reference TRBV28 and TRBJ2-3, is DVKVTQSSRYLVKRTGEKVFLECVQDMDHENMFWYRQDPGLGLRLIYFSYDVKMKEKGDIPEGYSVSREKKERFSLILESASTNQTSMYLCASRTADGWDTQYFGPGTRLTVL.

The J gene is TRBJ2-1, the V gene TRBV9; 10 nucleotides align to TRBD2. The CDR3 loop spans 15 amino acids. The ends lost 2 bases at V and 5 bases at J; junction bases unmatched: 4. Looked up from germline, CDR1 is SGDLS and CDR2 is YYNGEE. The CDR3 DNA sequence: TGTGCCAGCAGCGTTGAGCGGGAGGGCCACAATGAGCAGTTCTTC. Amino acids: CASSVEREGHNEQFF.

V and J are TRBV27 and TRBJ2-7; TRBD1 matches at 9 bases. CDR1 and CDR2 (germline): MNHEY, SMNVEV (reference sequence). The junction had 16 bases not matched to a gene; V was cut back by 6 bases and J by 7 bases. The CDR3 runs to 16 residues. DNA for the CDR3: TGTGCCAGCAGCCCCGTCCGGCGGGACAGGGTAAAAGAGCAGTACTTC. It translates to CASSPVRRDRVKEQYF.

V and J are TRBV10-3 and TRBJ2-7, with TRBD1 as a possible D gene (6 bases). Between the trimmed V and J ends, which lost 3 bases and 4 bases, there was a span of 13 bases. The CDR3 spans 14 residues. The germline CDR1 and CDR2 sequences are ENHRY and SYGVKD. The CDR3 DNA reads as TGTGCCATCAGTGATAACCACAGGGCTTACGAGCAGTACTTC. This encodes CAISDNHRAYEQYF.

The rearrangement links TRBV7-9 to TRBJ2-7; D is undetermined. With 4 bases removed from V and 5 bases from J, the gap between germline ends came to 9 bases. Germline assignment: CDR1 SEHNR and CDR2 FQNEAQ (reference sequence). The CDR3 contains 12 residues. The CDR3 nucleotides are TGTGCCAGCAGCTCGAGGCTCCACGAGCAGTACTTC. It yields the protein CASSSRLHEQYF.

The gene calls are TRBV19 and TRBJ2-7; 8 bases line up with TRBD1. V was pared by 5 bases and J by 4 bases, with 7 bases of the junction left unmatched. The CDR3 consists of 14 residues. Germline CDR1 and CDR2: LNHDA and SQIVND (reference sequence). For the CDR3, the DNA is TGTGCCAGTAGTTCCGGACAGGGACTTTACGAGCAGTACTTC. It yields the protein CASSSGQGLYEQYF.

CDR3 loop: CASSVGPSGVQETQYF. The CDR3 coding sequence is TGTGCCAGCAGCGTAGGCCCTAGCGGAGTCCAAGAGACCCAGTACTTC. This chain links TRBV9 with TRBJ2-5; TRBD2 agrees at 7 bases. The CDR3 length is 16 residues. Germline CDR1 reads SGDLS; CDR2 reads YYNGEE. Germline trimming cut 0 bases from V and 1 base from J; bases unmatched to any gene: 6.

The V and J genes are TRBV7-2 and TRBJ1-2; D is unresolved. Germline V CDR1 and CDR2: SGHTA, FQGNSA. The CDR3 is 12 residues long. V lost 3 bases, J lost 9 bases, and 11 bases lay in between. The CDR3, as DNA: TGTGCCAGCAGCTTCGGCGCAGCGAGCTACACCTTC. It yields the protein CASSFGAASYTF.

As concerns this clone: A far larger clone differs by one base, so this is likely a read error. The chain employs TRBV6-5 and TRBJ2-7, with 7 nucleotides matching TRBD1. The J segment lost 3 bases and the V segment lost 5 bases, leaving 1 base of the junction unmatched. Germline values: CDR1 MNHEY, CDR2 SVGAGI. CDR3 size: 12 residues. The CDR3 loop is CASSGTDYEQYF. The DNA of the CDR3 is TGTGCCAGCAGTGGGACAGACTACGAGCAGTACTTC.

To note about this clone: The junction does not match germline at one end; this may be a read error. The V and J genes are TRBV6-5 and TRBJ1-2; D is possibly TRBD1 (5 bases). This CDR3 is 13 amino acids long. CDR1 MNHEY and CDR2 SVGAGI come from the germline V gene. The CDR3 region is CASSYGGNSGYTF. The CDR3 DNA reads TGTGCCAGCAGTTATGGGGGAAACTCTGGCTACACCTTC.

The V and J genes are TRBV27 and TRBJ1-5; D is undetermined. Between the trimmed V and J ends, which lost 1 base and 0 bases, there was a span of 7 bases. Germline loops: CDR1 MNHEY, CDR2 SMNVEV (reference sequence). This CDR3 has 15 residues. CDR3 DNA: TGTGCCAGCAGTTTATACGGTTATAGCAATCAGCCCCAGCATTTT. It translates to CASSLYGYSNQPQHF.

The chain has TRBV27 and TRBJ1-5, with 10 bases that match TRBD1. The junction had 7 bases not matched to a gene; V was cut back by 5 bases and J by 6 bases. Germline V gene lookup returns CDR1 MNHEY and CDR2 SMNVEV (reference sequence). CDR3 length equals 15 residues. The CDR3 DNA is TGTGCCAGCAGTGACAGACAGGGGGCGCGTCAGCCCCAGCATTTT. Its translation is CASSDRQGARQPQHF.

This clone has only a few counts. The chain employs TRBV19 and TRBJ2-2; weak D call: TRBD1 (5 bases). Germline V gene sequence: CDR1 LNHDA, CDR2 SQIVND (reference sequence). The CDR3 is 14 amino acids. V was pared by 7 bases and J by 4 bases, with 13 bases between. DNA for the CDR3: TGTGCCAGTACCAACGCCAGGGTCACCGGGGAGCTGTTTTTT. It yields the protein CASTNARVTGELFF.

The chain couples TRBV4-3 to TRBJ2-3; 7 bases match TRBD2. The CDR3 covers 16 residues. Germline V CDR1 and CDR2: LGHNA, YSLEER. V lost 0 bases to trimming and J lost 7 bases; unmatched junction nucleotides: 10. The CDR3 region has the DNA TGCGCCAGCAGCCAAGAGGGGAGGGAGGGCCGGTATACGCAGTATTTT. Translating it yields CASSQEGREGRYTQYF.

This clone was recorded once. V usage is TRBV15 and J usage is TRBJ2-6; D gene ambiguous. The CDR3 has 16 residues. V lost 0 bases and J lost 2, with 8 bases in between. Germline CDR1 is LNHNV and CDR2 is YYDKDF (reference sequence). The CDR3 sequence: CATSRDRGTGANVLTF. The CDR3 DNA follows: TGTGCCACCAGCAGAGATCGCGGTACTGGGGCCAACGTCCTGACTTTC. Full variable domain (missing parts from reference TRBV15 and TRBJ2-6): DAMVIQNPRYQVTQFGKPVTLSCSQTLNHNVMYWYQQKSSQAPKLLFHYYDKDFNNEADTPDNFQSRRPNTSFCFLDIRSPGLGDTAMYLCATSRDRGTGANVLTFGAGSRLTVL.

The rearrangement joins TRBV6-1 to TRBJ1-1; no firm D call. Trimming took off 2 bases at V and 2 bases at J, with 9 bases between the two ends. CDR3 length equals 14 residues. The germline gives CDR1 MNHNS, CDR2 SASEGT. CDR3 nucleotide sequence: TGTGCCAGCAGTGAACTCTCCGGAAACACTGAAGCTTTCTTT. Protein: CASSELSGNTEAFF.

The rearrangement uses TRBV7-8 and TRBJ2-1; TRBD1 might be the D (7 bases). The CDR3 is 15 amino acids. CDR1 and CDR2 (germline): SGHVS, FQNEAQ. Trimming cost V 0 bases and J 3 bases, with 9 bases left between them. CDR3 in amino acids: CASSLAQGGYNEQFF. The CDR3 DNA follows: TGTGCCAGCAGCTTAGCCCAGGGGGGCTACAATGAGCAGTTCTTC.

The chain combines TRBV25-1 with TRBJ1-5; no clear D gene. The germline V gene encodes CDR1 MGHDK and CDR2 SYGVNS. V lost 3 bases and J 4 bases, leaving 7 bases between the germline ends. The CDR3 length is 13 residues. CDR3 loop: CASSDTENQPQHF. Here the CDR3 DNA reads TGTGCCAGCAGTGATACCGAAAATCAGCCCCAGCATTTT.

The CDR3 DNA is TGTGCCAGTAGTATAGAGGGGGGAGCCTACGAGCAGTACTTC. Translation: CASSIEGGAYEQYF. The chain is built from TRBV19 and TRBJ2-7, with a possible D match to TRBD2 (6 bases). CDR3 length equals 14 residues. CDR1 and CDR2 from the germline V gene are LNHDA and SQIVND (reference sequence). With 0 bases removed from V and 2 bases from J, the gap between germline ends came to 8 bases.

This clone was recorded a few times. This sequence joins TRBV16 and TRBJ2-1, with D unclear. The CDR3 length is 11 residues. CDR1 and CDR2 (germline): KGHSY, FQNENV. The V gene lost 2 bases and the J gene lost 9 bases, with 5 bases spanning the gap. CDR3 in amino acids: CASSQLFEQFF. Here the CDR3 DNA reads TGTGCCAGCAGCCAACTCTTTGAGCAGTTCTTC.

The CDR3 protein is CASSFAYRGTEAFF. DNA of the CDR3: TGTGCCAGCAGCTTCGCCTACCGGGGGACTGAAGCTTTCTTT. The J gene is TRBJ1-1, the V gene TRBV5-5, with TRBD1 as a possible D gene (5 bases). Germline loops: CDR1 SGHKS, CDR2 YYEKEE (reference sequence). This CDR3 spans 14 amino acids. V was pared by 2 bases and J by 5 bases, with 13 bases between.

V usage is TRBV7-9 and J usage is TRBJ1-5; D possibly corresponds to TRBD1 (5 bases). CDR1 is SEHNR, CDR2 FQNEAQ, per germline (reference sequence). CDR3 size: 13 residues. Trimming stripped 7 bases from V and 3 bases from J, with 10 bases between. CDR3 bases: TGTGCCAGCACCGGGGGGGACAATCAGCCCCAGCATTTT. It yields the protein CASTGGDNQPQHF.